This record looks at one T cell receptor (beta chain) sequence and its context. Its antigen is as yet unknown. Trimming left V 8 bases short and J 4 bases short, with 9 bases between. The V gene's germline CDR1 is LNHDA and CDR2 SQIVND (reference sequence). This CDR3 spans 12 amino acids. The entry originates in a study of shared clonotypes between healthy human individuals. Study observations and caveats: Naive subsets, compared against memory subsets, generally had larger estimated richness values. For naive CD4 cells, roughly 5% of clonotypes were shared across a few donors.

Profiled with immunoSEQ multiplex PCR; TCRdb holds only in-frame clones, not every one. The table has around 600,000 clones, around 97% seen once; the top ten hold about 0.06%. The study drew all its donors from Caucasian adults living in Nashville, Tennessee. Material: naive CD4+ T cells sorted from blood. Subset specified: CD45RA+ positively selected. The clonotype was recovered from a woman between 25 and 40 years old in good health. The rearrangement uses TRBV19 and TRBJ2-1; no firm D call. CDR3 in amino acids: CASATEYNEQFF. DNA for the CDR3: TGTGCCAGTGCCACAGAGTACAATGAGCAGTTCTTC.